This paragraph reports one T cell receptor (beta chain). The sample originates from a study of cytomegalovirus exposure and HLA in healthy donors. Trimming removed 5 bases at V and 0 bases at J, with 23 bases between. Looked up from germline, CDR1 is SGHVS and CDR2 is FQNEAQ. The CDR3 length is 19 residues. PCR was performed using 60 Vbeta and 13 Jbeta primers. Sequencing was performed with immunoSEQ multiplex PCR; in TCRdb, only in-frame clones are kept and a portion is missing. The sample holds 65,000 to 95,000 clones; roughly 78% are singletons and the top ten take 2.5%. Sequences were obtained from PBMCs. The receptor's source is a man under 40 in good health and CMV-seronegative. V is TRBV7-8 and J is TRBJ2-1; D possibly corresponds to TRBD2 (5 bases). The CDR3 DNA follows: TGTGCCAGCAGCAGAGGGATGGTGGGCGGTTCTAGCTCCTACAATGAGCAGTTCTTC. Its translation is CASSRGMVGGSSSYNEQFF.